This is a list of T cell receptor beta chains from one sample in a study of cytomegalovirus exposure and HLA in healthy donors. Assay: immunoSEQ multiplex PCR; the TCRdb copy retains only in-frame clones and omits some. The table lists 150,000 to 200,000 clones, roughly 87% of them singletons, with less than 2% in the top ten. The sequencing input was PBMCs. The origin of the receptors is a man in his forties in good health and CMV-seronegative. Each CDR3 is given with its conserved first and last residue.

j_call,v_call,cdr3_aa
TRBJ1-5,TRBV15,CATSRGGQGARQPQHF
TRBJ1-5,TRBV27,CASKAGQGNQPQHF
TRBJ2-1,TRBV7-3,CASSLKLASDYNEQFF
TRBJ1-1,TRBV5-1,CASSLAGPETFF
TRBJ1-2,TRBV7-2,CASSSGTALFGYTF
TRBJ1-3,TRBV6-1,CASSATGVTGNTIYF
TRBJ2-6,TRBV27,CASSSSGTGVAGANVLTF
TRBJ2-7,TRBV7-2,CASSFRGTQYF
TRBJ2-5,TRBV27,CASSFLAGGLGETQYF
TRBJ2-2,TRBV15,CATSRDQSLGQGGVLFF
TRBJ2-5,TRBV7-3,CASSLTRGETQYF
TRBJ1-5,TRBV28,CASSSSAGGRSQPQHF
TRBJ2-3,TRBV11-2,CASSPGVWGTQYF
TRBJ2-5,TRBV11-2,CASTARRGRETQYF
TRBJ2-7,TRBV5-4,CASSLPRPGGSYEQYF
TRBJ2-1,TRBV7-8,CASSLEGLVWNEQFF
TRBJ2-6,TRBV7-9,CASSYGGSGANVLTF
TRBJ2-3,TRBV5-1,CASSLASGSAGADTQYF
TRBJ2-2,TRBV7-2,CASSRRRSGNTGELFF
TRBJ1-4,TRBV9,CASSLDTGATNEKLFF
TRBJ1-2,TRBV7-9,CASSLTGTGEGNGYTF
TRBJ1-4,TRBV5-4,CASSPQREGQGEKLFF
TRBJ1-1,TRBV9,CASSVGGTGRENTEAFF
TRBJ1-5,TRBV7-9,CASSLVGQGAHQPQHF
TRBJ1-2,TRBV2,CASSGPQTANYGYTF
TRBJ2-5,TRBV7-2,CASSLGQVETQYF
TRBJ1-4,TRBV25-1,CASSDFPLSGKLFF
TRBJ1-6,TRBV21-1,CASSKGGPPSSYNSPLHF
TRBJ2-7,TRBV7-9,CASSYGLRPTEQYF
TRBJ2-5,TRBV5-5,CASSFPEETQYF
TRBJ1-2,TRBV15,CATSRLDREDRGYTF
TRBJ2-3,TRBV9,CASSQTLGSTDTQYF
TRBJ2-7,TRBV7-9,CASSPLKHRAYEQYF